What follows are 6 T cell receptor beta chains derived from one specimen sequenced in a study of shared clonotypes between healthy human individuals. TCRdb's copy holds only in-frame clones and misses some; the assay was immunoSEQ multiplex PCR. The sample has around 2,000,000 clones; roughly 96% are singletons. Material: naive CD4+ T cells sorted from blood. The subset was: CD45RA+ positively selected. The source of these receptors is a young man in good health.

The chain joins TRBV10-3 to TRBJ2-2, with D possibly called TRBD1 or TRBD2 (6 bases each). CDR1 ENHRY and CDR2 SYGVKD come from the germline V gene. The ends were cut back, 3 bases at V and 4 bases at J, with 9 bases in the middle. The CDR3 totals 14 residues. The CDR3 region has the DNA TGTGCCATCAGTGAAAGGGGGGCCACCGGGGAGCTGTTTTTT. This sequence encodes CAISERGATGELFF.

The J gene is TRBJ1-1, the V gene TRBV6-5; D is ambiguous. The CDR3 is 14 amino acids. V was cut by 0 bases and J by 5 bases, with 10 bases left in between. Germline V CDR1 and CDR2: MNHEY, SVGAGI. The CDR3 loop reads CASSYSGRRTEAFF. The CDR3 DNA sequence: TGTGCCAGCAGTTACTCGGGGAGGAGGACTGAAGCTTTCTTT.

The chain uses TRBV2 and TRBJ2-7; a possible D gene is TRBD2 (7 bases). This CDR3 is built from 15 residues. The V end lost 6 bases, the J end lost 2 bases, and 17 bases lay between the germline ends. Germline loops: CDR1 SNHLY, CDR2 FYNNEI. CDR3 residues: CASSARVGGPYEQYF. CDR3 bases: TGTGCCAGCAGCGCCAGGGTCGGGGGGCCCTACGAGCAGTACTTC.

The chain has TRBV30 and TRBJ2-2, with 9 bases identical to TRBD2. V lost 2 bases and J lost 6; bases outside the gene matches: 7. The CDR3 is made up of 15 amino acids. The germline gives CDR1 GTSNPN, CDR2 SVGIG (reference sequence). The DNA for the CDR3 is TGTGCCTGGAGTACTAGCGGGCTTACCCCCGGGGAGCTGTTTTTT. Translated: CAWSTSGLTPGELFF.

The V gene is TRBV18, the J gene TRBJ2-5, with unresolved D. V lost 5 bases, J lost 2 bases, and 12 bases lay in between. The germline gives CDR1 KGHSH, CDR2 LQKENI. This CDR3 region has 14 residues. This CDR3 reads CASSGGYPQETQYF. The CDR3 bases are TGTGCCAGCTCAGGCGGATATCCACAAGAGACCCAGTACTTC.

This chain links TRBV7-9 with TRBJ2-7; 9 bases are a match to TRBD1. This CDR3 has 15 amino acids. Trimming removed 2 bases from V and 5 bases from J; junction bases left unmatched: 7. Germline CDR1 SEHNR, CDR2 FQNEAQ (reference sequence). The CDR3 DNA is TGTGCCAGCAGCTTACCGGGGACAGGGAAGAACGAGCAGTACTTC. Amino acid sequence: CASSLPGTGKNEQYF.